The 15 T cell receptor beta chains below come from one sample, sequenced in a study of vaccination and CD4 T cells after COVID-19. An Oncomine TCR Beta short-read assay was used to sequence the DNA from cultured CD4+ T cells. TCRdb used MiXCR to reprocess the PCR reads, holding one entry per CDR3 protein. The repertoire has 20,000 or so distinct CDR3 sequences, approximately 48% of them found once; the top ten carry approximately 7%. Treatment meaning: approximately nine-day PBMC culture with coronavirus spike peptide pools or control peptides (ViraFEST assay). No antigen has been assigned to these receptors. The source material was CD4+ T cells from blood, cultured in vitro. The source of these receptors is a human donor who had recovered from COVID-19.

The chain joins TRBV30 to TRBJ2-1; maybe TRBD1 (6 bases). The germline V gene has CDR1 GTSNPN and CDR2 SVGIG (reference sequence). Trimming left V 0 bases short and J 10 bases short, with 16 bases between. The CDR3 runs 14 residues. CDR3 in amino acids: CAWSVGGWGREQFF. The CDR3 bases are TGTGCCTGGAGTGTAGGGGGTTGGGGCCGCGAGCAGTTCTTC.

This clonotype was seen a handful of times. This chain uses TRBV27 with TRBJ2-3, with 7 bases aligning to TRBD2. V gave up 6 bases and J gave up 2 bases; unmatched junction bases: 11. This CDR3 has 16 residues. In germline, CDR1 is MNHEY, CDR2 SMNVEV (reference sequence). The DNA for the CDR3 is TGTGCCAGCAGCCGACGGGGGACTACCAACACAGATACGCAGTATTTT. Amino acid sequence: CASSRRGTTNTDTQYF.

The gene calls are TRBV7-2 and TRBJ1-1; tentatively, D is TRBD1 (5 bases). The V gene lost 2 bases and the J gene lost 2 bases, with 12 bases spanning the gap. Per the germline V gene, CDR1 is SGHTA and CDR2 is FQGNSA. This CDR3 spans 15 amino acids. The CDR3: CASSLRRGVNTEAFF. DNA of the CDR3: TGTGCCAGCAGCTTACGGAGAGGGGTAAACACTGAAGCTTTCTTT.

The chain couples TRBV6-2 or TRBV6-3 to TRBJ2-5; 9 bases fit TRBD2. The CDR3 length is 17 residues. In germline, CDR1 is MNHEY, CDR2 SVGEGT. With 4 bases clipped from V and 5 bases from J, the junction kept 14 bases outside the gene matches. The CDR3 spells CASSSGLAKAGGETQYF. CDR3 sequence (DNA): TGTGCCAGCAGTTCAGGACTAGCGAAGGCTGGGGGGGAGACCCAGTACTTC.

The CDR3 sequence is CASSLVQGAGEQYF. The CDR3 nucleotides read TGTGCCAGCAGTTTAGTCCAGGGGGCAGGGGAGCAGTACTTC. This rearrangement joins TRBV28 to TRBJ2-7, with 8 positions matching TRBD1. Germline V gene data show CDR1 as MDHEN and CDR2 as SYDVKM. The CDR3 covers 14 residues. Trimming took 2 bases from V and 7 from J; bases not matched to a gene: 7.

A word on this clonotype: Sequence at one end of the junction differs from germline and may be a read error. This CDR3 reads CASSLGGVDTGNYTF. For the CDR3, the DNA is TGTGCTAGCAGCTTAGGGGGCGTGGACACGGGAAACTACACCTTC. The rearrangement uses TRBV7-7 and TRBJ1-2, with 7 bases that match TRBD1. The CDR3 loop spans 15 amino acids. CDR1 and CDR2 from the germline V gene are SSHAT and FNYEAQ (reference sequence).

This clonotype was detected only a few times. The rearrangement links TRBV20-1 to TRBJ2-3; no clear D gene. Germline CDR1 and CDR2: DFQATT and SNEGSKA (reference sequence). The CDR3 totals 12 residues. The germline V and J ends were trimmed by 7 bases and 0 bases, with 8 bases remaining between them. The CDR3 region has the DNA TGCAGTGTTCCCGATAGCACAGATACGCAGTATTTT. Translated, it gives CSVPDSTDTQYF.

This clonotype was counted between two and nine times. The chain employs TRBV20-1 and TRBJ2-5; 7 bases align to TRBD1. V lost 5 bases, J lost 5 bases, and 8 bases stayed unmatched. The CDR3 runs 13 residues. Looked up from germline, CDR1 is DFQATT and CDR2 is SNEGSKA (reference sequence). The CDR3 spells CSAPTGRGETQYF. The CDR3 nucleotides are TGCAGTGCTCCGACAGGGCGCGGGGAGACCCAGTACTTC.

This chain links TRBV30 with TRBJ2-7, with D perhaps matching TRBD1 or TRBD2 (5 bases each). Germline loops: CDR1 GTSNPN, CDR2 SVGIG (reference sequence). There are 14 residues in the CDR3. V lost 0 bases and J lost 1, with 10 bases in between. The CDR3 loop is CAWSVRGSSYEQYF. CDR3 nucleotide sequence: TGTGCCTGGAGTGTACGGGGCAGTTCCTACGAGCAGTACTTC.

The chain joins TRBV11-1 to TRBJ2-2; 8 positions agree with TRBD2. This CDR3 has 15 residues. CDR1 is SGHAT and CDR2 is FQDESV in the germline V gene (reference sequence). With 6 bases clipped from V and 5 bases from J, the junction kept 8 bases outside the gene matches. Here the CDR3 DNA reads TGTGCCAGCAGTGTTATAGCGGGATTTACCGGGGAGCTGTTTTTT. Its protein is CASSVIAGFTGELFF.

The chain uses TRBV7-8 and TRBJ2-1, with D maybe TRBD2 (5 bases). V lost 2 bases to trimming and J lost 3 bases, with 14 bases between them. The CDR3 runs to 16 residues. Per germline, CDR1 SGHVS and CDR2 FQNEAQ. The CDR3 reads CASSLYLSGFYNEQFF. For the CDR3, the DNA is TGTGCCAGCAGCTTATATCTCTCGGGATTCTACAATGAGCAGTTCTTC.

This sequence joins TRBV19 and TRBJ1-1; D is unclear. CDR3 size: 13 residues. Germline lookup yields CDR1 LNHDA and CDR2 SQIVND (reference sequence). V lost 8 bases and J 1 base, leaving 11 bases between the germline ends. The CDR3 loop reads CASSSRPNTEAFF. Here the CDR3 DNA reads TGTGCCAGTTCCAGCAGACCGAACACTGAAGCTTTCTTT. Looking up the rest from reference TRBV19 and TRBJ1-1 gives the full variable domain: DGGITQSPKYLFRKEGQNVTLSCEQNLNHDAMYWYRQDPGQGLRLIYYSQIVNDFQKGDIAEGYSVSREKKESFPLTVTSAQKNPTAFYLCASSSRPNTEAFFGQGTRLTVV.

V and J are TRBV27 and TRBJ2-2; 8 positions agree with TRBD2. CDR1 MNHEY and CDR2 SMNVEV come from the germline V gene (reference sequence). CDR3 size: 16 residues. V trimming: 4 bases; J trimming: 2 bases; junction bases outside the gene matches: 6. The CDR3 DNA is TGTGCCAGCAGTTCCCCGAGCGGGGGCAACACCGGGGAGCTGTTTTTT. Residues: CASSSPSGGNTGELFF.

In its sample, this clonotype ranks as large. This rearrangement joins TRBV30 to TRBJ1-2, with unresolved D. The CDR3 has 13 amino acids. CDR1 and CDR2 from the germline V gene are GTSNPN and SVGIG (reference sequence). Trimming pared 2 bases from V and 7 bases from J, leaving 14 bases between. CDR3 bases: TGTGCCTGGAGTTTTGGGTGGCAGCTTGGCTACACCTTC. The encoded protein is CAWSFGWQLGYTF. The whole variable domain, filled in from reference TRBV30 and TRBJ1-2, reads SQTIHQWPATLVQPVGSPLSLECTVEGTSNPNLYWYRQAAGRGLQLLFYSVGIGQISSEVPQNLSASRPQDRQFILSSKKLLLSDSGFYLCAWSFGWQLGYTFGSGTRLTVV.

In its sample, this clonotype was seen a few times. The J gene is TRBJ1-5, the V gene TRBV6-2 or TRBV6-3; D possibly corresponds to TRBD1 (5 bases). The CDR3 spans 19 residues. CDR1 is MNHEY, CDR2 SVGEGT, per germline. V was cut by 4 bases and J by 6 bases, with 28 bases left in between. The CDR3 is CASSSGGLIRARGSQPQHF. For the CDR3, the DNA is TGTGCCAGCAGTTCGGGGGGACTCATCAGGGCTCGGGGTAGTCAGCCCCAGCATTTT.